The clone carrying this TCR beta chain was recorded many times. Its antigen is undetermined. The germline CDR1 and CDR2 sequences are SGHRS and YFSETQ. The CDR3 is made up of 14 amino acids. This sample stems from a study of T-cell memory formation after mild COVID-19. The study's findings and limits: Day 15 to 85 contracting clones showed balanced CD4/CD8; day 15 to 37 expanders favored CD4+. SARS-CoV-2 specificity of second-wave clones peaking day 37 was unconfirmed. For contracting clones, CD4+ ones sat mainly in CM and EM, CD8+ in EMRA.

TCRdb fed the 5' RACE reads into MiXCR, producing one record per CDR3 protein. The table lists about 250,000 distinct CDR3 sequences, 15% of them singletons. The receptor was isolated from an adult woman who had mild COVID-19 (a few samples of this study predate the infection). Cell type and time point are not known. The chain uses TRBV5-1 and TRBJ2-3; no definite D call. Sequencing was done on a sample of PBMCs or a T cell subset sorted from them (not recorded which). CDR3 region: CATKKEFSTDTQYF. CDR3 nucleotides: TGCGCGACCAAGAAGGAGTTTAGCACAGATACGCAGTATTTT. The full variable domain, with the rest looked up from reference TRBV5-1 and TRBJ2-3, is KAGVTQTPRYLIKTRGQQVTLSCSPISGHRSVSWYQQTPGQGLQFLFEYFSETQRNKGNFPGRFSGRQFSNSRSEMNVSTLELGDSALYLCATKKEFSTDTQYFGPGTRLTVL.